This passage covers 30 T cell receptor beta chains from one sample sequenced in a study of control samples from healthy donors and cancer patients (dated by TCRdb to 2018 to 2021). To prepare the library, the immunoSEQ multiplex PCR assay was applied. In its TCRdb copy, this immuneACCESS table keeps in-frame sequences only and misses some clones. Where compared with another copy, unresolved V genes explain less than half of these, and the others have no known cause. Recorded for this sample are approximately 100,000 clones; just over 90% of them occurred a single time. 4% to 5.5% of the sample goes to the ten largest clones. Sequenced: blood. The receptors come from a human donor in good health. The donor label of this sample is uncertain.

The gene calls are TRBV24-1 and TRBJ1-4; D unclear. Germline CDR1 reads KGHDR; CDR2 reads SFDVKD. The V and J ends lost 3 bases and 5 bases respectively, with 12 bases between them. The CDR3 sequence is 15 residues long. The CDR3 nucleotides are TGTGCCACCAGTGATAGCCGGGTCGGGAATGAAAAACTGTTTTTT. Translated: CATSDSRVGNEKLFF.

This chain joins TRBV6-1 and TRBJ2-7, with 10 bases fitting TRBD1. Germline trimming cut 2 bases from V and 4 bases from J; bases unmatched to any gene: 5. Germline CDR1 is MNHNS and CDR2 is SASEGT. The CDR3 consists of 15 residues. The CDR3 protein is CASSEPGQGVYEQYF. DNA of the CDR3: TGTGCCAGCAGTGAACCAGGACAGGGGGTTTACGAGCAGTACTTC.

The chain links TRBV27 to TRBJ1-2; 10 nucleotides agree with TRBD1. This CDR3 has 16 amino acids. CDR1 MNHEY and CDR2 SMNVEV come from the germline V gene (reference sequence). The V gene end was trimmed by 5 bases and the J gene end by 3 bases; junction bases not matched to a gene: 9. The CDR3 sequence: CASSPGDRGGHYGYTF. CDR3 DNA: TGTGCCAGCAGTCCCGGGGACAGGGGTGGCCACTATGGCTACACCTTC.

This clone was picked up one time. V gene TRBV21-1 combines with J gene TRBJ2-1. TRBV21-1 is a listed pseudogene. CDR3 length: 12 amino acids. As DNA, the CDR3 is TGTGCCAGCAGCAAGCAGGAGAATGAGCAGTTCTTC. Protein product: CASSKQENEQFF.

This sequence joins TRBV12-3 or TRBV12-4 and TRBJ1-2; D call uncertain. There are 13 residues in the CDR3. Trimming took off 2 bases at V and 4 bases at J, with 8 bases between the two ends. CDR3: CASSLQVLYGYTF. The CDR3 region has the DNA TGTGCCAGCAGTTTACAGGTTCTCTATGGCTACACCTTC.

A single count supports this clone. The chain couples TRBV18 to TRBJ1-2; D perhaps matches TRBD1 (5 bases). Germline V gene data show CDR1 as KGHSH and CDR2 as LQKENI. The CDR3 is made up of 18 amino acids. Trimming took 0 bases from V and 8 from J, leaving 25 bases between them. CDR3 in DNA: TGTGCCAGCTCACCACCGGTTGTAAGGAACGAAAGGGGATTGGGCTACACCTTC. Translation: CASSPPVVRNERGLGYTF.

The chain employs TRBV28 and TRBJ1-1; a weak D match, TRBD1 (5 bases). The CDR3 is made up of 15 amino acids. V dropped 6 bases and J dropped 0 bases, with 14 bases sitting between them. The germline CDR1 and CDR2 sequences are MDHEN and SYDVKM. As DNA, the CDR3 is TGTGCCAGCAGATCAGGGTTGGGAATGAACACTGAAGCTTTCTTT. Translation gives CASRSGLGMNTEAFF.

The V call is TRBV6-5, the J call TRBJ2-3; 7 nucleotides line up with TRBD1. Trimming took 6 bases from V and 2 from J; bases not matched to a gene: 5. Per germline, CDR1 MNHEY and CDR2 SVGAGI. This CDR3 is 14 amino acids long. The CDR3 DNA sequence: TGTGCCAGCAGCGGGACAGCCGACACAGATACGCAGTATTTT. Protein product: CASSGTADTDTQYF.

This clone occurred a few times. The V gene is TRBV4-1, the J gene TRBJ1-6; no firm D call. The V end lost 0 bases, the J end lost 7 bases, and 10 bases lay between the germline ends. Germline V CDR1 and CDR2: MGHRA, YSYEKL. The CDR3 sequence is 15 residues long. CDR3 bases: TGCGCCAGCAGCCAAGATAGGGAGACGAATTCACCCCTCCACTTT. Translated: CASSQDRETNSPLHF.

The CDR3 reads CASRPFMGTQYF. The CDR3 coding sequence is TGTGCCAGCAGGCCATTTATGGGTACGCAGTATTTT. The V call is TRBV27, the J call TRBJ2-3; D is ambiguous. V was shortened by 6 bases and J by 8 bases, with 12 bases between the two germline ends. Germline V gene lookup returns CDR1 MNHEY and CDR2 SMNVEV (reference sequence). The CDR3 has 12 amino acids.

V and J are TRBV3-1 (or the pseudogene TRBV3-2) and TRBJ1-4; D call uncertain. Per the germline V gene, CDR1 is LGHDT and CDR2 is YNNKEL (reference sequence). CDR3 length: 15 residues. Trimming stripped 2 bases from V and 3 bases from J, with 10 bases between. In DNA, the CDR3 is TGTGCCAGCAGCCAAAGTTTCGGGCCTAATGAAAAACTGTTTTTT. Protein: CASSQSFGPNEKLFF.

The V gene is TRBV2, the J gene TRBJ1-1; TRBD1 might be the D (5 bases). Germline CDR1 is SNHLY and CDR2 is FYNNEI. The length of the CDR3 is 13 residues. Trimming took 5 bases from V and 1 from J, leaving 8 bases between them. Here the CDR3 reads CASSMDTNTEAFF. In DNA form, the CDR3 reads TGTGCCAGCAGTATGGACACGAACACTGAAGCTTTCTTT. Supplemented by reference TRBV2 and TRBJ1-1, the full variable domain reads EPEVTQTPSHQVTQMGQEVILRCVPISNHLYFYWYRQILGQKVEFLVSFYNNEISEKSEIFDDQFSVERPDGSNFTLKIRSTKLEDSAMYFCASSMDTNTEAFFGQGTRLTVV.

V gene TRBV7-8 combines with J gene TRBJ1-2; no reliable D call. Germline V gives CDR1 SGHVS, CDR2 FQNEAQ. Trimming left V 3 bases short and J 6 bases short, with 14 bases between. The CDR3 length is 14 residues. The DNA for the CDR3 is TGTGCCAGCAGCTTTGAGGGTATCGTCGATGGCTACACCTTC. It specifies CASSFEGIVDGYTF. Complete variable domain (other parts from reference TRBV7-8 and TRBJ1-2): GAGVSQSPRYKVAKRGQDVALRCDPISGHVSLFWYQQALGQGPEFLTYFQNEAQLDKSGLPSDRFFAERPEGSVSTLKIQRTQQEDSAVYLCASSFEGIVDGYTFGSGTRLTVV.

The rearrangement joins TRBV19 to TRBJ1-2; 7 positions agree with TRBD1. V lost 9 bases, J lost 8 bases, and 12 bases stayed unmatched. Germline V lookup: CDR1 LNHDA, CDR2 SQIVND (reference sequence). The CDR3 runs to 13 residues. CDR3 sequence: CASWDSTFWGYTF. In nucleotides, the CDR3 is TGTGCCAGCTGGGACAGCACCTTTTGGGGCTACACCTTC. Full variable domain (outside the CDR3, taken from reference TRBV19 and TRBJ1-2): DGGITQSPKYLFRKEGQNVTLSCEQNLNHDAMYWYRQDPGQGLRLIYYSQIVNDFQKGDIAEGYSVSREKKESFPLTVTSAQKNPTAFYLCASWDSTFWGYTFGSGTRLTVV.

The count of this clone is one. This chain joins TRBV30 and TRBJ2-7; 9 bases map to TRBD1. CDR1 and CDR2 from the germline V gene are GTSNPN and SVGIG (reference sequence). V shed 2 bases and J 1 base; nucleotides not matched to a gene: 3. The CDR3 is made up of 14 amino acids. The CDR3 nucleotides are TGTGCCTGGAGTTTTGGACAGGGGTCCTACGAGCAGTACTTC. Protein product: CAWSFGQGSYEQYF. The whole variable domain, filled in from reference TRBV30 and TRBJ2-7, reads SQTIHQWPATLVQPVGSPLSLECTVEGTSNPNLYWYRQAAGRGLQLLFYSVGIGQISSEVPQNLSASRPQDRQFILSSKKLLLSDSGFYLCAWSFGQGSYEQYFGPGTRLTVT.

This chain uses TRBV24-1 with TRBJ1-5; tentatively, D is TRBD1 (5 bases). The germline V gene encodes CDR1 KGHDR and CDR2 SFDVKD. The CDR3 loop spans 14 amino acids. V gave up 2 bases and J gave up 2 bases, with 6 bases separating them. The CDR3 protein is CATSDSQGNQPQHF. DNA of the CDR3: TGTGCCACCAGTGATTCACAGGGCAATCAGCCCCAGCATTTT.

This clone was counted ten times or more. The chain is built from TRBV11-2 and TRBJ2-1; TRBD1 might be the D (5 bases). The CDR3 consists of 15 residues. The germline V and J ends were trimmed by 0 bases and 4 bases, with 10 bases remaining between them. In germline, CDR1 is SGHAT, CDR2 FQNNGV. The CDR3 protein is CASSLDPTGYNEQFF. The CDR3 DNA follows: TGTGCCAGCAGCTTAGATCCCACAGGATACAATGAGCAGTTCTTC. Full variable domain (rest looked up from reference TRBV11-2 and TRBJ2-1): EAGVAQSPRYKIIEKRQSVAFWCNPISGHATLYWYQQILGQGPKLLIQFQNNGVVDDSQLPKDRFSAERLKGVDSTLKIQPAKLEDSAVYLCASSLDPTGYNEQFFGPGTRLTVL.

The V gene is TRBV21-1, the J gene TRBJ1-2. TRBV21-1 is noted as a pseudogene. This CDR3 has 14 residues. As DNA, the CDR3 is TGTGCCGCACAATTGGGGGGGACGGACTATGGCTACACCTTC. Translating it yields CAAQLGGTDYGYTF.

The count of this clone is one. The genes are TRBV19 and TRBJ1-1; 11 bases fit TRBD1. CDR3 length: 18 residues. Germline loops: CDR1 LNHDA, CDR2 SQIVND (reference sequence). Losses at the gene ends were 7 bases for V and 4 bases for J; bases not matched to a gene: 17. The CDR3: CASTRRSGTGGGSTEAFF. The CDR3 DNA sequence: TGTGCCAGTACTAGAAGATCCGGGACAGGGGGAGGTTCCACTGAAGCTTTCTTT.

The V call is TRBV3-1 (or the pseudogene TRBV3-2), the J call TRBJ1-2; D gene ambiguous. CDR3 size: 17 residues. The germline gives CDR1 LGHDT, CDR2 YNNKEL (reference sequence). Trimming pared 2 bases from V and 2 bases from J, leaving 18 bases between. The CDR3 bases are TGTGCCAGCAGCCAAACGGGTCGCCCACAAATGAACTATGGCTACACCTTC. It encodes CASSQTGRPQMNYGYTF.

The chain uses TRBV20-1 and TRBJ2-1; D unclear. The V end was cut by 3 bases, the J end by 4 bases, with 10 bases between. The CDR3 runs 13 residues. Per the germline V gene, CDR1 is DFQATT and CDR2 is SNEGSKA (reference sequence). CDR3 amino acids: CSASAPAYNEQFF. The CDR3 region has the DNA TGCAGTGCTAGTGCCCCTGCTTACAATGAGCAGTTCTTC.

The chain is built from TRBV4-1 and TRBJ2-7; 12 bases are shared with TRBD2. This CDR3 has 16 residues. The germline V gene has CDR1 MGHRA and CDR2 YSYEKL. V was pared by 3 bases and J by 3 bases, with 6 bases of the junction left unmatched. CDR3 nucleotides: TGCGCCAGCAGCCAGCACACGACTAGCGGGGGCTACGAGCAGTACTTC. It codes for CASSQHTTSGGYEQYF.

In DNA, the CDR3 is TGTGCCTGGAGGCTTTTTTCCTCAGGGAGAAACTACGAGCAGTACTTC. Its protein is CAWRLFSSGRNYEQYF. The chain links TRBV30 to TRBJ2-7; either TRBD1 or TRBD2 may fit D (5 bases each). The CDR3 has 16 amino acids. The germline V gene has CDR1 GTSNPN and CDR2 SVGIG (reference sequence). Between the trimmed V and J ends, which lost 3 bases and 3 bases, there was a span of 21 bases.

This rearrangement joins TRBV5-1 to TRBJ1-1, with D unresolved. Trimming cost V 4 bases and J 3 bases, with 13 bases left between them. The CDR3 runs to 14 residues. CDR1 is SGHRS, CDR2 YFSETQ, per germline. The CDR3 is CASSPMTDDTEAFF. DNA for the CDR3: TGCGCCAGCAGCCCCATGACTGACGACACTGAAGCTTTCTTT.

The CDR3 sequence: CASSIGGSGANVLTF. The CDR3 DNA reads as TGTGCCAGTAGTATAGGGGGCTCTGGGGCCAACGTCCTGACTTTC. This rearrangement joins TRBV19 to TRBJ2-6; D is uncertain. CDR3 length equals 15 residues. V lost 1 base to trimming and J lost 0 bases, with 4 bases between them. Germline V gives CDR1 LNHDA, CDR2 SQIVND (reference sequence).

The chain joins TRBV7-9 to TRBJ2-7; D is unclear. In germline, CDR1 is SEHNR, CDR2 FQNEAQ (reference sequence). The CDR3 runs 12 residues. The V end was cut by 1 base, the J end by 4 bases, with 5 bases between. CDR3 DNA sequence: TGTGCCAGCAGCTTAGGCCAGTACGAGCAGTACTTC. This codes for CASSLGQYEQYF.

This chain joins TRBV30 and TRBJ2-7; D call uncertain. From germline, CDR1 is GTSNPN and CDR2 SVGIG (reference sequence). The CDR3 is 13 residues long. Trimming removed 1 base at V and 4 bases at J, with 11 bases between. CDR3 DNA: TGTGCCTGGAGTGCCGGGTCGGATTACGAGCAGTACTTC. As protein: CAWSAGSDYEQYF.

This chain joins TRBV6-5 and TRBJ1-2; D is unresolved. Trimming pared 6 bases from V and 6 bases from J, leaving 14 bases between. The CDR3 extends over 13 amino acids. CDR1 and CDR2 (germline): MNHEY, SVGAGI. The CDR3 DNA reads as TGTGCCAGCAGAACCAATAACCGAGATGGCTACACCTTC. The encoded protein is CASRTNNRDGYTF.

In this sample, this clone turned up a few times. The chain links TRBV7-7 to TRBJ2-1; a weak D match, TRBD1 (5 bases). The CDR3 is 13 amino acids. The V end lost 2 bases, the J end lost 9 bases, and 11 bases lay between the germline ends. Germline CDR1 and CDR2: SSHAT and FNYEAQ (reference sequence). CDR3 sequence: CASSLSARGEQFF. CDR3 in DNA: TGTGCCAGCAGCTTATCGGCAAGGGGTGAGCAGTTCTTC.

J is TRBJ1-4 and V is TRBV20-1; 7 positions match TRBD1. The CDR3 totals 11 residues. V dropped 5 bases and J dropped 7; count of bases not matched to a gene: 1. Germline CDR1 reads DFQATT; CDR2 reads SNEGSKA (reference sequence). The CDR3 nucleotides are TGCAGTGCTCCAGGGGGTGAAAAACTGTTTTTT. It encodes CSAPGGEKLFF.